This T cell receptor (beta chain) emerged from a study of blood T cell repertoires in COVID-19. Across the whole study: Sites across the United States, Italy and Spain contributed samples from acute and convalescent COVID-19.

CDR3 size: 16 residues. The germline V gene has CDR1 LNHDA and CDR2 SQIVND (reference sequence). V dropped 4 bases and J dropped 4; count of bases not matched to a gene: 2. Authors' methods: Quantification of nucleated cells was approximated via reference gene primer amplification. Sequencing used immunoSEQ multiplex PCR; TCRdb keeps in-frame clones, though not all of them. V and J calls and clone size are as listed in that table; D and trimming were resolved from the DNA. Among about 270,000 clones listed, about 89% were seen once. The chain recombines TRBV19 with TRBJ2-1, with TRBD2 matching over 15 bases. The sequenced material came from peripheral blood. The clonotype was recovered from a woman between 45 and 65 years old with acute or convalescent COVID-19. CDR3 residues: CASSKGLAGGYNEQFF. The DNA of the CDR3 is TGTGCCAGTAGTAAAGGACTAGCGGGAGGGTACAATGAGCAGTTCTTC. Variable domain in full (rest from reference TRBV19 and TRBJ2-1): DGGITQSPKYLFRKEGQNVTLSCEQNLNHDAMYWYRQDPGQGLRLIYYSQIVNDFQKGDIAEGYSVSREKKESFPLTVTSAQKNPTAFYLCASSKGLAGGYNEQFFGPGTRLTVL.